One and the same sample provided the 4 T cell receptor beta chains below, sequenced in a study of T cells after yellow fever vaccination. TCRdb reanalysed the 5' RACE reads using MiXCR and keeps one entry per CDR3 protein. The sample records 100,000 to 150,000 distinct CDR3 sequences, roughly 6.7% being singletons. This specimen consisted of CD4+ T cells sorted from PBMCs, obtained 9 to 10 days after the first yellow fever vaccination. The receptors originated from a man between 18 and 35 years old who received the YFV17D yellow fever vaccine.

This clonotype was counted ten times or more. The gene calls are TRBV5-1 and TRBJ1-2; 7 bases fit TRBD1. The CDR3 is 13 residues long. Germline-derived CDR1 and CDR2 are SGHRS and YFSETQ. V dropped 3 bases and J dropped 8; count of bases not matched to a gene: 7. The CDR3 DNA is TGCGCCAGCAGCTGGGGACAGAGTCTCGGCTACACCTTC. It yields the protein CASSWGQSLGYTF.

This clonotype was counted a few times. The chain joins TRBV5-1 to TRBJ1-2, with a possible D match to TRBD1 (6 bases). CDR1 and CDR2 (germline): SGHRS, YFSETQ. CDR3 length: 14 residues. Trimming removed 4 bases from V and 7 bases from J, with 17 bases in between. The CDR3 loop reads CASSGRPGALGYTF. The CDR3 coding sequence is TGCGCCAGCAGCGGACGTCCAGGGGCGCTTGGCTACACCTTC.

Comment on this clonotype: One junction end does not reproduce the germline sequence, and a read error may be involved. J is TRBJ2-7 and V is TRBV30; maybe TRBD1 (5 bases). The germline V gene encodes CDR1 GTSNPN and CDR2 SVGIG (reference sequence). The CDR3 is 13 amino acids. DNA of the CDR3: TGTGCCTGGAGTGTAGGGGTGAAGCTAGGGGAAGTCTTC. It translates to CAWSVGVKLGEVF.

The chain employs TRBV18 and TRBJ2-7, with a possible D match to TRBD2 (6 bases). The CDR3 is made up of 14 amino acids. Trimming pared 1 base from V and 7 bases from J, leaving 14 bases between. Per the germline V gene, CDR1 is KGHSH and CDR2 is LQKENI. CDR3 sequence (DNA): TGTGCCAGCTCACCACGATATGGCGCGGGAGAGCAGTACGTC. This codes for CASSPRYGAGEQYV.